The clone carrying this TCR beta chain showed up many times. What it recognizes is unknown. cDNA was made by 5'RACE with 10-nucleotide random UMIs. Every sequencing run drew on 15-18 subjects and yielded over 190 million TCR-beta sequences. A single record per CDR3 protein comes from TCRdb applying MiXCR to the 5' RACE reads. The table shows 77,000 or so distinct CDR3 sequences, with under 10% occurring only once. This specimen comes from a study of neurological immune-mediated disorders. Study results and caveats: None of the CDR3 amino acid sequences found in expanded clones was shared across subjects. This suggests that the TCR-beta repertoires were private in all groups.

The CDR3 contains 16 residues. Germline CDR1 and CDR2: SGHRS and YFSETQ. With 0 bases clipped from V and 5 bases from J, the junction kept 10 bases outside the gene matches. This TCR came from a man aged 45 to 65 in good health. The sequencing sample was made of PBMCs. The rearrangement links TRBV5-1 to TRBJ2-5; 7 positions agree with TRBD2. The DNA of the CDR3 is TGCGCCAGCAGCTTGGGACCTAGCGGAGGAGGGGAGACCCAGTACTTC. It specifies CASSLGPSGGGETQYF.